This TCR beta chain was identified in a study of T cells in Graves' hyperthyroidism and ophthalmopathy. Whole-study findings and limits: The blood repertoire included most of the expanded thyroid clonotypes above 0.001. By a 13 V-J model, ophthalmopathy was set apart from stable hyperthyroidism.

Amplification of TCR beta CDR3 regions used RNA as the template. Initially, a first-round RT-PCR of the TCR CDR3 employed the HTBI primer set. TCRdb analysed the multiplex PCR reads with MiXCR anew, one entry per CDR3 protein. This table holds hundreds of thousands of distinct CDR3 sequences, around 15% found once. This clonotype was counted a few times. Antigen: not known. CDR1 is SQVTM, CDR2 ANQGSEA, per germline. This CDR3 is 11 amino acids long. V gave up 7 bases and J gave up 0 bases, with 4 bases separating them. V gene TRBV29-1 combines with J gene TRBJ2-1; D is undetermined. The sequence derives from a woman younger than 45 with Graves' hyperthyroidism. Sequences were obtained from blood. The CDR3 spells CSATSYNEQFF. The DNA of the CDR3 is TGCAGCGCTACCTCCTACAATGAGCAGTTCTTC.